Listed here are 18 T cell receptor beta chains from one sample, sequenced in a study of T-cell reconstitution after alpha-beta-depleted transplantation in children. Unique molecular identifiers were incorporated into the prepared TCRbeta library. TCRdb re-called the PCR reads with MiXCR, one entry per CDR3 protein. The profile covers approximately 980,000 distinct CDR3 sequences, with roughly 31% appearing a single time and over 25% taken by the ten largest. Sequencing was performed on PBMCs, mostly from graft donor cells, taken 360 days after TCRalphabeta/CD19-depleted stem cell transplant. These receptors originate from a boy younger than two who had a stem cell transplant for SCID, so the T cells may come from the graft donor.

This chain joins TRBV15 and TRBJ1-3; D may be TRBD1 (6 bases). The germline V and J ends were trimmed by 0 bases and 4 bases, with 13 bases remaining between them. This CDR3 has 16 amino acids. Germline loops: CDR1 LNHNV, CDR2 YYDKDF (reference sequence). The CDR3 coding sequence is TGTGCCACCAGCAGAGATCTGGGGGCGCGGGGAAACACCATATATTTT. Amino acid sequence: CATSRDLGARGNTIYF. The full variable domain, rest sourced from reference TRBV15 and TRBJ1-3, is DAMVIQNPRYQVTQFGKPVTLSCSQTLNHNVMYWYQQKSSQAPKLLFHYYDKDFNNEADTPDNFQSRRPNTSFCFLDIRSPGLGDTAMYLCATSRDLGARGNTIYFGEGSWLTVV.

The chain uses TRBV5-1 and TRBJ2-7; possibly TRBD1 for D (6 bases). Germline-derived CDR1 and CDR2 are SGHRS and YFSETQ. The CDR3 totals 15 residues. The V and J ends lost 3 bases and 0 bases respectively, with 13 bases between them. The CDR3 is CASSSRDTISYEQYF. DNA for the CDR3: TGCGCCAGCAGCTCCCGGGACACCATCTCCTACGAGCAGTACTTC.

This clonotype appeared a few times. The V and J genes are TRBV14 and TRBJ1-2; tentatively, D is TRBD1 (5 bases). CDR1 is SGHDN, CDR2 FVKESK, per germline. The CDR3 is made up of 15 amino acids. V lost 2 bases and J 2 bases, leaving 12 bases between the germline ends. CDR3 DNA: TGTGCCAGCAGCCAACCCCGGGGCGACAACTATGGCTACACCTTC. It codes for CASSQPRGDNYGYTF.

The CDR3 region has the DNA TGTGCCAGCAGCGTAGACGGTTTCCCTACAGATACGCAGTATTTT. Its translation: CASSVDGFPTDTQYF. This chain uses TRBV9 with TRBJ2-3; D gene unclear. The germline V gene encodes CDR1 SGDLS and CDR2 YYNGEE. This CDR3 comprises 15 residues. Trimming took 0 bases from V and 3 from J, leaving 11 bases between them.

There are a few counts of this clonotype. The CDR3 DNA reads TGCGCCAGCAGCCAAATCGCTTACGAGCAGTACTTC. This translates into CASSQIAYEQYF. The chain links TRBV4-3 to TRBJ2-7, with no clear D. The CDR3 length is 12 residues. Germline loops: CDR1 LGHNA, CDR2 YSLEER. V was cut by 2 bases and J by 4 bases, with 6 bases left in between.

The chain recombines TRBV10-3 with TRBJ2-2; D call uncertain. CDR3 length equals 13 residues. The germline gives CDR1 ENHRY, CDR2 SYGVKD. V was cut by 4 bases and J by 2 bases, with 5 bases left in between. The CDR3 reads CAISAGNTGELFF. The CDR3, as DNA: TGTGCCATCAGTGCAGGAAACACCGGGGAGCTGTTTTTT.

This clonotype was seen a handful of times. The genes are TRBV10-3 and TRBJ1-2, with TRBD1 identical over 7 bases. Germline CDR1 and CDR2: ENHRY and SYGVKD. The CDR3 consists of 14 residues. The trim removed 2 bases at V and 5 bases at J, leaving 5 bases unmatched. The chain's CDR3 is CAISEGTGVYGYTF. In DNA, the CDR3 is TGTGCCATCAGTGAGGGTACAGGGGTTTATGGCTACACCTTC.

The rearrangement uses TRBV24-1 and TRBJ2-2, with 9 bases aligning to TRBD1. V dropped 7 bases and J dropped 6; count of bases not matched to a gene: 8. The CDR3 length is 15 residues. Germline V gene lookup returns CDR1 KGHDR and CDR2 SFDVKD. The DNA for the CDR3 is TGTGCCACCAGCGGGTCCGGGACAGGGTCCGGGGAGCTGTTTTTT. Translating gives CATSGSGTGSGELFF.

This clonotype was seen at least ten times. The chain joins TRBV4-1 to TRBJ1-1; the D gene is possibly TRBD1 (5 bases). This CDR3 is built from 16 residues. CDR1 is MGHRA and CDR2 is YSYEKL in the germline V gene. Trimming took 3 bases from V and 0 from J, leaving 14 bases between them. This CDR3 is CASSQGWGMMNTEAFF. The CDR3 nucleotides read TGCGCCAGCAGCCAGGGTTGGGGCATGATGAACACTGAAGCTTTCTTT.

The genes are TRBV4-3 and TRBJ2-2; D is perhaps TRBD2 (5 bases). This CDR3 spans 16 amino acids. Between the trimmed V and J ends, which lost 0 bases and 5 bases, there was a span of 13 bases. CDR1 is LGHNA and CDR2 is YSLEER in the germline V gene. The chain's CDR3 is CASSQDSRAGTGELFF. The DNA of the CDR3 is TGCGCCAGCAGCCAAGATTCGAGGGCAGGTACCGGGGAGCTGTTTTTT.

This sequence joins TRBV28 and TRBJ2-7, with TRBD2 identical over 7 bases. V gave up 5 bases and J gave up 1 base; unmatched junction bases: 5. Germline loops: CDR1 MDHEN, CDR2 SYDVKM. The CDR3 covers 14 residues. DNA of the CDR3: TGTGCCAGCAGTCGAGGGGAGGGGTCCTACGAGCAGTACTTC. Amino acids: CASSRGEGSYEQYF.

This sequence joins TRBV28 and TRBJ2-3, with unresolved D. This CDR3 has 11 residues. Germline V CDR1 and CDR2: MDHEN, SYDVKM. V was pared by 8 bases and J by 5 bases, with 8 bases between. DNA of the CDR3: TGTGCCAGCCCCTCCGGAGATACGCAGTATTTT. It translates to CASPSGDTQYF.

This chain joins TRBV4-2 and TRBJ2-6, with 8 bases matching TRBD1. CDR1 and CDR2 from the germline V gene are LGHNA and YNFKEQ. The V and J ends lost 4 bases and 0 bases, in that order; junction bases with no gene match: 14. The CDR3 is 20 amino acids. The CDR3 is CASSPDRELRLSSGANVLTF. CDR3 nucleotides: TGTGCCAGCAGCCCGGACAGGGAATTAAGACTCAGCTCTGGGGCCAACGTCCTGACTTTC.

Ten or more counts support this clonotype. The chain employs TRBV28 and TRBJ2-7; 8 bases agree with TRBD2. The V and J ends lost 6 bases and 6 bases, in that order; junction bases with no gene match: 7. CDR1 is MDHEN and CDR2 is SYDVKM in the germline V gene. The CDR3 totals 13 residues. CDR3 region: CASSPGLDGEQYF. As DNA, the CDR3 is TGTGCCAGCAGCCCGGGACTAGACGGCGAGCAGTACTTC.

The chain couples TRBV5-6 to TRBJ2-4; D unresolved. Trimming removed 2 bases at V and 4 bases at J, with 13 bases between. Germline assignment: CDR1 SGHDT and CDR2 YYEEEE. The CDR3 length is 15 residues. Here the CDR3 DNA reads TGTGCCAGCAGCTTCCGGGCAGTTGGGAAAAACATTCAGTACTTC. Translation: CASSFRAVGKNIQYF.

This clonotype was seen a few times. V is TRBV7-9 and J is TRBJ2-1; weak D call: TRBD2 (5 bases). The CDR3 contains 13 residues. Per germline, CDR1 SEHNR and CDR2 FQNEAQ (reference sequence). V lost 3 bases to trimming and J lost 16 bases, with 19 bases between them. The CDR3, as DNA: TGTGCCAGCAGCTTGACAAACCGGGAATTAGGATTCTTC. This translates into CASSLTNRELGFF. Combining the CDR3 with reference TRBV7-9 and TRBJ2-1 gives the whole variable domain DTGVSQNPRHKITKRGQNVTFRCDPISEHNRLYWYRQTLGQGPEFLTYFQNEAQLEKSRLLSDRFSAERPKGSFSTLEIQRTEQGDSAMYLCASSLTNRELGFFGPGTRLTVL.

The chain recombines TRBV12-3 or TRBV12-4 with TRBJ2-3; D gene ambiguous. Deletions cut 0 bases from V and 11 bases from J, with 15 bases between. This CDR3 has 14 amino acids. The CDR3 is CASSLALTSQEQYF. The DNA of the CDR3 is TGTGCCAGCAGTTTAGCGCTCACTTCCCAGGAGCAGTATTTT.

V and J are TRBV18 and TRBJ2-6; D may be TRBD1 (6 bases). The CDR3 is 14 residues long. V shed 4 bases and J shed 8 bases, with 12 bases lying between them. Germline CDR1 reads KGHSH; CDR2 reads LQKENI. The CDR3 DNA reads as TGTGCCAGCTCACAGCAGACAGGACCCAACGTCCTGACTTTC. Protein product: CASSQQTGPNVLTF.